The 16 T cell receptor beta chains in this list originate from one sample, sequenced in a study of shared clonotypes between healthy human individuals. Measured with immunoSEQ multiplex PCR; TCRdb has only the in-frame clones, and not every one. The sample lists approximately 500,000 clones, 70% to 85% occurring once. Sequenced material: PBMCs. The source is a woman in her forties in good health. Some clones in this sample may be carry-over from other donors' samples.

The CDR3 region is CASSYGSQPDQPQHF. The CDR3 nucleotides are TGTGCCAGCAGTTATGGCAGCCAACCTGATCAGCCCCAGCATTTT. The chain has TRBV28 and TRBJ1-5; D gene ambiguous. V was trimmed by 4 bases and J by 5 bases, leaving 15 bases between them. Germline values: CDR1 MDHEN, CDR2 SYDVKM. This CDR3 is built from 15 residues.

V usage is TRBV27 and J usage is TRBJ2-7; 9 nucleotides align to TRBD1. The CDR3 contains 15 residues. Germline CDR1 MNHEY, CDR2 SMNVEV (reference sequence). Trimming removed 5 bases from V and 3 bases from J; junction bases left unmatched: 8. The CDR3: CASSLSGDRDYEQYF. The CDR3 DNA follows: TGTGCCAGCAGTCTCTCCGGGGACAGGGACTACGAGCAGTACTTC.

In regard to this clone: A junction boundary mismatches the germline segment, possibly from a read error. The chain links TRBV7-7 to TRBJ2-6, with TRBD1 as a possible D gene (6 bases). Germline V gene sequence: CDR1 SSHAT, CDR2 FNYEAQ (reference sequence). CDR3 length equals 16 residues. The CDR3 here is CASSLGTSSGANVLTF. CDR3 coding DNA: TGTGCTAGCAGCCTGGGGACATCCTCTGGGGCCAACGTCCTGACTTTC. Full variable domain (remainder filled in from reference TRBV7-7 and TRBJ2-6): GAGVSQSPRYKVTKRGQDVTLRCDPISSHATLYWYQQALGQGPEFLTYFNYEAQPDKSGLPSDRFSAERPEGSISTLTIQRTEQRDSAMYRCASSLGTSSGANVLTFGAGSRLTVL.

This clone was seen a few times. The chain links TRBV6-6 to TRBJ2-1, with TRBD2 as a possible D gene (5 bases). V was clipped by 6 bases and J by 9 bases, with 12 bases between them. This CDR3 is built from 12 residues. Germline assignment: CDR1 MNHNY and CDR2 SVGAGI (reference sequence). The CDR3 loop reads CASSPSRGEQFF. The CDR3 DNA reads as TGTGCCAGCAGCCCCTCCCGGGGTGAGCAGTTCTTC.

The chain is built from TRBV5-1 and TRBJ1-1; D ambiguous. Germline V gene data show CDR1 as SGHRS and CDR2 as YFSETQ. CDR3 length equals 13 residues. Between the trimmed V and J ends, which lost 5 bases and 2 bases, there was a span of 10 bases. The CDR3 bases are TGCGCCAGCAGAGCGGCCGATAACACTGAAGCTTTCTTT. Its translation is CASRAADNTEAFF.

For this clone: At the DNA level, this CDR3 is encoded by other sequences in the same sample as well. V is TRBV18 and J is TRBJ2-7; a possible D gene is TRBD1 (6 bases). Looked up from germline, CDR1 is KGHSH and CDR2 is LQKENI. The V end lost 2 bases, the J end lost 1 base, and 6 bases lay between the germline ends. The CDR3 length is 13 residues. CDR3 in amino acids: CASSPGQSYEQYF. CDR3 DNA: TGTGCCAGCTCACCAGGACAGTCCTACGAGCAGTACTTC.

The V gene is TRBV6-4, the J gene TRBJ2-1, with D possibly matching TRBD2 (5 bases). CDR3 length: 15 residues. The germline gives CDR1 MRHNA, CDR2 SNTAGT. Trimming cost V 2 bases and J 4 bases, with 12 bases left between them. Here the CDR3 DNA reads TGTGCCAGCAGTGACGGAACGGGAAGGTACAATGAGCAGTTCTTC. As protein: CASSDGTGRYNEQFF.

In its sample, this clone was seen a few times. The J gene is TRBJ2-5, the V gene TRBV19; 9 bases agree with TRBD1. The CDR3 extends over 14 amino acids. Germline V gene data show CDR1 as LNHDA and CDR2 as SQIVND (reference sequence). With V trimmed by 3 bases and J by 9 bases, 8 bases remained unmatched. The CDR3 nucleotides are TGTGCCAGTAGTATCGGAAGGGACAGGGAGGCCCAGTACTTC. As protein: CASSIGRDREAQYF.

The chain recombines TRBV5-1 with TRBJ2-5; 15 bases agree with TRBD2. The CDR3 loop spans 18 amino acids. The J segment lost 4 bases and the V segment lost 0 bases, leaving 7 bases of the junction unmatched. The germline CDR1 and CDR2 sequences are SGHRS and YFSETQ. CDR3 loop: CASSLDPLGLAGGETQYF. The CDR3 coding sequence is TGCGCCAGCAGCTTGGACCCCCTGGGACTAGCGGGAGGAGAGACCCAGTACTTC.

To note about this clone: This may be a read error: a much more frequent sequence differs by one nucleotide. The sample holds other DNA sequences that translate to the same CDR3. V and J are TRBV30 and TRBJ2-3; a weak D match, TRBD1 (6 bases). Germline V CDR1 and CDR2: GTSNPN, SVGIG (reference sequence). The CDR3 length is 13 residues. This CDR3 is CAWTRGSTDTQYF. CDR3 bases: TGTGCCTGGACCAGGGGAAGCACAGATACGCAGTATTTC. Looking up the rest from reference TRBV30 and TRBJ2-3 gives the full variable domain: SQTIHQWPATLVQPVGSPLSLECTVEGTSNPNLYWYRQAAGRGLQLLFYSVGIGQISSEVPQNLSASRPQDRQFILSSKKLLLSDSGFYLCAWTRGSTDTQYFGPGTRLTVL.

This clone was seen at least ten times. The identical CDR3 is also encoded by other nucleotide sequences in the sample. The chain combines TRBV11-2 with TRBJ2-1; no definite D call. Deletions cut 3 bases from V and 3 bases from J, with 3 bases between. The CDR3 runs 12 residues. Germline assignment: CDR1 SGHAT and CDR2 FQNNGV. The CDR3 here is CASSFSYNEQFF. The CDR3 DNA is TGTGCCAGCAGCTTCAGCTACAATGAGCAGTTCTTC. Filled out from reference TRBV11-2 and TRBJ2-1, the complete variable domain reads EAGVAQSPRYKIIEKRQSVAFWCNPISGHATLYWYQQILGQGPKLLIQFQNNGVVDDSQLPKDRFSAERLKGVDSTLKIQPAKLEDSAVYLCASSFSYNEQFFGPGTRLTVL.

The rearrangement links TRBV29-1 to TRBJ2-1; 13 bases agree with TRBD2. V dropped 1 base and J dropped 2; count of bases not matched to a gene: 8. Germline loops: CDR1 SQVTM, CDR2 ANQGSEA. CDR3 length equals 18 residues. In DNA form, the CDR3 reads TGCAGCGTTGAAGGAGGACTAGCGGGAGTAGGTCCCTACAATGAGCAGTTCTTC. Translation gives CSVEGGLAGVGPYNEQFF.

As for this clone: A far larger clone is just one base off, so this is likely a read error. The rearrangement joins TRBV5-4 to TRBJ2-7, with D possibly TRBD2 on 6 matching bases. The CDR3 consists of 12 residues. Deletions cut 0 bases from V and 5 bases from J, with 6 bases between. Germline-derived CDR1 and CDR2 are SGHNT and YYREEE (reference sequence). The CDR3 DNA sequence: TGTGCCAGCAGCTTGGCGGGGGACGAGCAGTACTTC. Amino acid sequence: CASSLAGDEQYF.

The J gene is TRBJ2-1, the V gene TRBV6-1; 7 nucleotides line up with TRBD2. The CDR3 contains 14 residues. CDR1 MNHNS and CDR2 SASEGT come from the germline V gene. V was clipped by 7 bases and J by 9 bases; unmatched bases: 12. The CDR3 DNA is TGTGCCAGCAAGGGCGGGAGCAAGGTTGGTGAGCAGTTCTTC. Protein sequence: CASKGGSKVGEQFF.

As regards this clone: Additional DNA sequences in this sample encode the identical CDR3. V usage is TRBV6-5 and J usage is TRBJ2-7, with 10 bases fitting TRBD2. V was clipped by 6 bases and J by 3 bases; unmatched bases: 2. The CDR3 length is 13 residues. CDR1 is MNHEY, CDR2 SVGAGI, per germline. The CDR3 reads CASRGTSDYEQYF. The CDR3 nucleotides are TGTGCCAGCAGAGGGACTAGCGACTACGAGCAGTACTTC.

The chain is built from TRBV11-3 and TRBJ2-1, with TRBD2 matching 9 bases. This CDR3 has 15 residues. With 5 bases clipped from V and 2 bases from J, the junction kept 4 bases outside the gene matches. Germline-derived CDR1 and CDR2 are SGHNT and YENEEA. CDR3 DNA sequence: TGTGCCAGCAGCACAAGCGGGAGGACCTACAATGAGCAGTTCTTC. Its translation is CASSTSGRTYNEQFF.